The next 4 T cell receptor beta chains were all read from a single sample in a study of cytomegalovirus exposure and HLA in healthy donors. Primers for the PCR totalled 60 Vbeta and 13 Jbeta. Assay: immunoSEQ multiplex PCR; the TCRdb copy retains only in-frame clones and omits some. The data contain some 70,000 clones, around 72% of them seen just once; the ten biggest clones take up roughly 15%. Sequenced material: PBMCs. All receptors derive from a male donor in good health and CMV-seropositive.

This chain joins TRBV9 and TRBJ2-2; 7 bases are a match to TRBD1. Germline V gene sequence: CDR1 SGDLS, CDR2 YYNGEE. With V trimmed by 0 bases and J by 4 bases, 9 bases remained unmatched. CDR3 length: 17 residues. The CDR3 DNA is TGTGCCAGCAGCGTAGCTCCCACACAGGGGCCCACCGGGGAGCTGTTTTTT. This sequence encodes CASSVAPTQGPTGELFF. The variable domain in full, with the rest retrieved from reference TRBV9 and TRBJ2-2, is DSGVTQTPKHLITATGQRVTLRCSPRSGDLSVYWYQQSLDQGLQFLIQYYNGEERAKGNILERFSAQQFPDLHSELNLSSLELGDSALYFCASSVAPTQGPTGELFFGEGSRLTVL.

CDR3 sequence: CASGPYTDTQYF. The DNA for the CDR3 is TGTGCCAGCGGGCCGTACACAGATACGCAGTATTTT. V usage is TRBV7-2 and J usage is TRBJ2-3, with D uncertain. From germline, CDR1 is SGHTA and CDR2 FQGNSA. Trimming took off 8 bases at V and 2 bases at J, with 8 bases between the two ends. The CDR3 contains 12 residues.

The chain combines TRBV7-2 with TRBJ2-3; the D gene is possibly TRBD2 (5 bases). The V and J ends lost 0 bases and 2 bases respectively, with 6 bases between them. From germline, CDR1 is SGHTA and CDR2 FQGNSA. This CDR3 has 14 residues. The CDR3 sequence is CASSLARVTDTQYF. CDR3 bases: TGTGCCAGCAGCTTAGCGAGGGTCACAGATACGCAGTATTTT.

This sequence joins TRBV30 and TRBJ1-2; D is unclear. The length of the CDR3 is 12 residues. Trimming removed 0 bases at V and 8 bases at J, with 10 bases between. CDR1 is GTSNPN and CDR2 is SVGIG in the germline V gene (reference sequence). The CDR3, as DNA: TGTGCCTGGAGTGTGTCCAGGAGGGGCTACACCTTC. It encodes CAWSVSRRGYTF.